These T cell receptor beta chains were read from a single sample in a study of blood T cell repertoires in COVID-19. TCRdb keeps only in-frame clones here, not all; method: immunoSEQ multiplex PCR. The sample consists of 30,000 to 35,000 clones, more than 75% of them appearing once. Sequenced material: peripheral blood. The receptors derive from a woman between 55 and 75 years old with acute or convalescent COVID-19. The CDR3 runs from the conserved cysteine through the conserved F or W. Each record gives: J gene, D gene, V gene, clone size, CDR3 DNA, CDR3 protein. D genes are given only for firm matches. A row's size may be missing; if present it is once, few, many or a size class.

J gene: TRBJ1-1
D gene: .
V gene: TRBV29-1
clone size: once
CDR3 DNA: TGCAGCGTGTCTGAGGGGAGGGCTGAAGCTTTCTTT
CDR3 protein: CSVSEGRAEAFF

J gene: TRBJ2-5
D gene: TRBD1
V gene: TRBV19
clone size: .
CDR3 DNA: TGTGCCAGTAGTACGGCAGGGGGTCGTGAGACCCAGTACTTC
CDR3 protein: CASSTAGGRETQYF

J gene: TRBJ2-1
D gene: TRBD2
V gene: TRBV7-2
clone size: .
CDR3 DNA: TGTGCCAGCAGCTCCTTAGCGGGGGGCCTGTACAATGAGCAGTTCTTC
CDR3 protein: CASSSLAGGLYNEQFF

J gene: TRBJ1-4
D gene: TRBD1
V gene: TRBV2
clone size: .
CDR3 DNA: TGTGCCAGCAGCAGGGGGAGACAACCGAATGAAAAACTGTTTTTT
CDR3 protein: CASSRGRQPNEKLFF

J gene: TRBJ2-3
D gene: TRBD2
V gene: TRBV6-1
clone size: few
CDR3 DNA: TGTGCCAGCAGTGAAGCGCTAGCTAGCGGGGCCTCAACAGATACGCAGTATTTT
CDR3 protein: CASSEALASGASTDTQYF

J gene: TRBJ1-1
D gene: .
V gene: TRBV2
clone size: .
CDR3 DNA: TGTGCCAGCTTCCGGGAAAAGAACACTGAAGCTTTCTTT
CDR3 protein: CASFREKNTEAFF

J gene: TRBJ1-1
D gene: TRBD1
V gene: TRBV19
clone size: .
CDR3 DNA: TGTGCCAGTAGTGTCTCCATGACGGGCCTAGGGGGCAACACTGAAGCTTTCTTT
CDR3 protein: CASSVSMTGLGGNTEAFF

J gene: TRBJ1-2
D gene: TRBD1
V gene: TRBV6-5
clone size: once
CDR3 DNA: TGTGCCAGCAGCGGGGGGACAGGGGGTTATGGCTACACCTTC
CDR3 protein: CASSGGTGGYGYTF

J gene: TRBJ2-3
D gene: TRBD2
V gene: TRBV9
clone size: .
CDR3 DNA: TGTGCCAGCAGCGTAGGGGGAGCGGGGGGCCGCACAGATACGCAGTATTTT
CDR3 protein: CASSVGGAGGRTDTQYF

J gene: TRBJ2-7
D gene: TRBD2
V gene: TRBV5-4
clone size: .
CDR3 DNA: TGTGCCAGCAGCTTGTCGCTAGCGGGGGCCCGGAACTACGAGCAGTACTTC
CDR3 protein: CASSLSLAGARNYEQYF

J gene: TRBJ1-1
D gene: TRBD1
V gene: TRBV6-6
clone size: .
CDR3 DNA: TGTGCCAGCAGTTACCTTGGAGGACAGGGAACTGAAGCTTTCTTT
CDR3 protein: CASSYLGGQGTEAFF

J gene: TRBJ1-4
D gene: .
V gene: TRBV28
clone size: .
CDR3 DNA: TGTGCCAGCAGGATGACTGTTACACCTTCAATTAGGACTAATGAAAAACTGTTTTTT
CDR3 protein: CASRMTVTPSIRTNEKLFF

J gene: TRBJ1-5
D gene: .
V gene: TRBV15
clone size: .
CDR3 DNA: TGTGCCACCAGCAGGGCTTCCAATCAGCCCCAGCATTTT
CDR3 protein: CATSRASNQPQHF

J gene: TRBJ2-7
D gene: .
V gene: TRBV30
clone size: .
CDR3 DNA: TGTGCCTGGAGTGGCGCGGGCCCCTACGAGCAGTACTTC
CDR3 protein: CAWSGAGPYEQYF

J gene: TRBJ1-2
D gene: TRBD1
V gene: TRBV19
clone size: .
CDR3 DNA: TGTGCCAGTACCGTGGGACAGGGGGCAGCCTATGGCTACACCTTC
CDR3 protein: CASTVGQGAAYGYTF

J gene: TRBJ2-7
D gene: TRBD1
V gene: TRBV18
clone size: .
CDR3 DNA: TGTGCCAGCTCACCGGGACAGTCCTACGAGCAGTACTTC
CDR3 protein: CASSPGQSYEQYF

J gene: TRBJ2-1
D gene: TRBD2
V gene: TRBV5-1
clone size: .
CDR3 DNA: TGCGCCAGCAGCTCACTAGCGGGGAGTCCCAATGAGCAGTTCTTC
CDR3 protein: CASSSLAGSPNEQFF

J gene: TRBJ2-5
D gene: .
V gene: TRBV5-4
clone size: .
CDR3 DNA: TGTGCCAGCAGCTTGGAAGGGGTCTCGCCGGATATTTCCCAAGAGACCCAGTACTTC
CDR3 protein: CASSLEGVSPDISQETQYF

J gene: TRBJ1-1
D gene: .
V gene: TRBV2
clone size: .
CDR3 DNA: TGTGCCAGCAGACAAAGCGGGATCGTGGGCACTGAAGCTTTCTTT
CDR3 protein: CASRQSGIVGTEAFF

J gene: TRBJ2-3
D gene: .
V gene: TRBV30
clone size: .
CDR3 DNA: TGTGCCGGAGCTCGGGGAACAGATACGCAGTATTTT
CDR3 protein: CAGARGTDTQYF

J gene: TRBJ2-5
D gene: .
V gene: TRBV7-7
clone size: .
CDR3 DNA: TGTGCCAGCAGCTCGGACAGAGAAGAGACCCAGTACTTC
CDR3 protein: CASSSDREETQYF

J gene: TRBJ1-2
D gene: .
V gene: TRBV3-1/TRBV3-2
clone size: .
CDR3 DNA: TGTGCCAGCAGCCAAGCCGTGGGGGCGGTAGGCGGGGGCTACACCTTC
CDR3 protein: CASSQAVGAVGGGYTF

J gene: TRBJ2-7
D gene: .
V gene: TRBV21-1
clone size: .
CDR3 DNA: TGTGCCAGCAGCAAAGGAAAGGAACGGAGAGACTACGAGCAGTACTTC
CDR3 protein: CASSKGKERRDYEQYF

J gene: TRBJ1-6
D gene: TRBD1
V gene: TRBV30
clone size: .
CDR3 DNA: TGTGCCTGGAATCACGGGACAGAGCATTCACCCCTCCACTTT
CDR3 protein: CAWNHGTEHSPLHF

J gene: TRBJ1-3
D gene: .
V gene: TRBV5-1
clone size: .
CDR3 DNA: TGCGCCAGCAGCTTGGGGGGAGGTGGAAACACCATATATTTT
CDR3 protein: CASSLGGGGNTIYF

J gene: TRBJ1-2
D gene: TRBD1
V gene: TRBV30
clone size: .
CDR3 DNA: TGTGCCTGGAGAGCGACAGGGGGCTATGGCTACACCTTC
CDR3 protein: CAWRATGGYGYTF

J gene: TRBJ2-1
D gene: .
V gene: TRBV29-1
clone size: few
CDR3 DNA: TGCAGCGCGAAGGGTGGGAGCTCCTACAATGAGCAGTTCTTC
CDR3 protein: CSAKGGSSYNEQFF